The 25 T cell receptor beta chains below come from one sample, sequenced in a study of cytotoxic CD8 clonotypes in ibrutinib-treated CLL. Repertoires were generated with immunoSEQ multiplex PCR, while TCRdb's copy carries only in-frame clones and drops some. The sample yields 100,000 to 150,000 clones, roughly 85% seen once. The input for sequencing was PBMCs, taken after 24 months of ibrutinib treatment. These receptors were taken from a human donor with chronic lymphocytic leukemia.

The chain recombines TRBV9 with TRBJ1-2; maybe TRBD1 (5 bases). Germline CDR1 and CDR2: SGDLS and YYNGEE. Trimming cost V 5 bases and J 4 bases, with 15 bases left between them. The CDR3 consists of 14 residues. CDR3 sequence: CASSGAQEIYGYTF. The DNA of the CDR3 is TGTGCCAGCAGTGGGGCCCAGGAGATCTATGGCTACACCTTC.

The chain has TRBV2 and TRBJ2-7; TRBD2 aligns across 8 bases. The CDR3 consists of 14 residues. V trimming: 4 bases; J trimming: 6 bases; junction bases outside the gene matches: 8. Germline V gene lookup returns CDR1 SNHLY and CDR2 FYNNEI. The CDR3 region has the DNA TGTGCCAGCAGTGGGAACGGGGGGGCCGGCGAGCAGTACTTC. Its protein product is CASSGNGGAGEQYF. Full variable domain (rest looked up from reference TRBV2 and TRBJ2-7): EPEVTQTPSHQVTQMGQEVILRCVPISNHLYFYWYRQILGQKVEFLVSFYNNEISEKSEIFDDQFSVERPDGSNFTLKIRSTKLEDSAMYFCASSGNGGAGEQYFGPGTRLTVT.

The rearrangement uses TRBV6-5 and TRBJ1-2; TRBD1 might be the D (5 bases). Trimming shortened V by 8 bases and J by 8 bases, and 15 bases separated the two germline ends. Germline CDR1 reads MNHEY; CDR2 reads SVGAGI. This CDR3 region has 12 residues. Here the CDR3 DNA reads TGTGCCAGCGTGACCAGGGCTAACGGCTACACCTTC. Amino acid sequence: CASVTRANGYTF.

This sequence joins TRBV4-1 and TRBJ1-6, with D hard to call. Germline V gives CDR1 MGHRA, CDR2 YSYEKL. The CDR3 has 13 residues. V lost 2 bases and J 9 bases, leaving 8 bases between the germline ends. The CDR3 reads CASSQQRSSPLHF. The CDR3 bases are TGCGCCAGCAGCCAACAAAGAAGTTCACCCCTCCACTTT.

The V call is TRBV9, the J call TRBJ2-3; TRBD2 aligns across 8 bases. Germline loops: CDR1 SGDLS, CDR2 YYNGEE. The CDR3 sequence is 16 residues long. J lost 4 bases, V lost 0 bases, and 7 bases had no gene match. CDR3 coding DNA: TGTGCCAGCAGCGTAGCCCCGGCGGGAGGCGCAGATACGCAGTATTTT. It encodes CASSVAPAGGADTQYF.

The chain couples TRBV18 to TRBJ2-2; D is uncertain. CDR3 length equals 14 residues. Trimming pared 3 bases from V and 6 bases from J, leaving 11 bases between. Per germline, CDR1 KGHSH and CDR2 LQKENI. This CDR3 is CASSPGPEAGELFF. The CDR3 bases are TGTGCCAGCTCACCTGGTCCCGAGGCCGGGGAGCTGTTTTTT. Variable domain in full (rest from reference TRBV18 and TRBJ2-2): NAGVMQNPRHLVRRRGQEARLRCSPMKGHSHVYWYRQLPEEGLKFMVYLQKENIIDESGMPKERFSAEFPKEGPSILRIQQVVRGDSAAYFCASSPGPEAGELFFGEGSRLTVL.

The chain couples TRBV4-1 to TRBJ1-1; D is ambiguous. The CDR3 is 15 amino acids. V was cut by 2 bases and J by 5 bases, with 15 bases left in between. Germline V gene lookup returns CDR1 MGHRA and CDR2 YSYEKL. CDR3 loop: CASSQPGEGATEAFF. The CDR3 DNA follows: TGCGCCAGCAGCCAACCCGGGGAGGGTGCTACTGAAGCTTTCTTT.

This rearrangement joins TRBV5-1 to TRBJ1-4, with 7 nucleotides matching TRBD1. Looked up from germline, CDR1 is SGHRS and CDR2 is YFSETQ. After removal of 0 bases from V and 8 bases from J, the junction contained 7 bases not matched to a gene. There are 15 residues in the CDR3. The DNA for the CDR3 is TGCGCCAGCAGCTTGGAGGGGGACAGATCGGAAAAACTGTTTTTT. Translated: CASSLEGDRSEKLFF.

This clone was counted a few times. This chain links TRBV7-2 with TRBJ1-5; D is unresolved. With 0 bases removed from V and 5 bases from J, the gap between germline ends came to 8 bases. The CDR3 contains 14 residues. Germline values: CDR1 SGHTA, CDR2 FQGNSA. CDR3 loop: CASSLAVGYQPQHF. The CDR3 DNA reads TGTGCCAGCAGCTTAGCGGTCGGCTATCAGCCCCAGCATTTT.

The J gene is TRBJ2-7, the V gene TRBV7-3; D may be TRBD1 (6 bases). The V end lost 2 bases, the J end lost 2 bases, and 13 bases lay between the germline ends. The germline CDR1 and CDR2 sequences are SGHTA and FQGTGA. The CDR3 covers 15 residues. This chain's CDR3 is CASSLVPGATYEQYF. In nucleotides, the CDR3 is TGTGCCAGCAGCTTAGTCCCAGGGGCAACCTACGAGCAGTACTTC.

This rearrangement joins TRBV4-1 to TRBJ2-7; no reliable D call. This CDR3 has 13 amino acids. Germline V lookup: CDR1 MGHRA, CDR2 YSYEKL. Trimming left V 1 base short and J 0 bases short, with 4 bases between. CDR3 region: CASSQAGSYEQYF. For the CDR3, the DNA is TGCGCCAGCAGCCAAGCGGGCTCCTACGAGCAGTACTTC.

In this sample, this clone turned up a few times. V gene TRBV19 combines with J gene TRBJ2-1; unclear D gene. Trimming removed 3 bases at V and 6 bases at J, with 6 bases between. This CDR3 has 12 amino acids. Germline CDR1 is LNHDA and CDR2 is SQIVND (reference sequence). CDR3 in DNA: TGTGCCAGTAGTATCCTGACCAATGAGCAGTTCTTC. Its protein is CASSILTNEQFF.

The chain recombines TRBV21-1 with TRBJ2-3; the tabulated D call, TRBD1, remains unverified against the DNA. TRBV21-1 is listed as a pseudogene. The CDR3 sequence is 16 residues long. CDR3 sequence reads: CASSTPGQGAEDTQYF. In DNA, the CDR3 is TGTGCCAGCAGCACCCCGGGACAGGGGGCTGAAGATACGCAGTATTTT.

The chain carries TRBV28 and TRBJ2-2; D not resolved. Trimming took off 4 bases at V and 1 base at J, with 4 bases between the two ends. CDR1 is MDHEN and CDR2 is SYDVKM in the germline V gene. This CDR3 region has 13 residues. CDR3 DNA sequence: TGTGCCAGCAGTTCGCTGAACACCGGGGAGCTGTTTTTT. Translation gives CASSSLNTGELFF.

Note on this clone: A junction end diverges from the germline sequence, so it may reflect a read error. The chain recombines TRBV6-1 with TRBJ2-7; D unresolved. The V gene's germline CDR1 is MNHNS and CDR2 SASEGT. The CDR3 runs to 15 residues. The CDR3 DNA reads TGTGCCAGCAGTGAAGGATCTGCCGGTGGAACGGAGCATTACTTC. Residues: CASSEGSAGGTEHYF.

The chain is built from TRBV19 and TRBJ1-2, with 7 bases identical to TRBD1. Germline V gene sequence: CDR1 LNHDA, CDR2 SQIVND (reference sequence). V lost 6 bases to trimming and J lost 0 bases; unmatched junction nucleotides: 10. CDR3 length: 16 amino acids. CDR3 sequence (DNA): TGTGCCAGTAGCTGGGGGGACAGACAGACTAACTATGGCTACACCTTC. Its translation: CASSWGDRQTNYGYTF.

The V call is TRBV7-9, the J call TRBJ1-6; D might be TRBD1 (6 bases). This CDR3 comprises 19 residues. CDR1 SEHNR and CDR2 FQNEAQ come from the germline V gene (reference sequence). V gave up 3 bases and J gave up 6 bases, with 24 bases separating them. In DNA, the CDR3 is TGTGCCAGCAGCTTTAGGGGTCCGGGACACGGGAAACTTAATTCACCCCTCCACTTT. Translated, it gives CASSFRGPGHGKLNSPLHF.

V and J are TRBV4-1 and TRBJ2-7; possibly TRBD2 for D (5 bases). Germline-derived CDR1 and CDR2 are MGHRA and YSYEKL. This CDR3 region has 15 residues. V was cut by 1 base and J by 6 bases, with 16 bases left in between. CDR3 loop: CASSQGAASRGEQYF. The DNA for the CDR3 is TGCGCCAGCAGCCAAGGAGCGGCCTCTCGCGGCGAGCAGTACTTC.

V is TRBV19 and J is TRBJ1-1, with 8 positions matching TRBD1. This CDR3 is built from 15 residues. Germline V gene lookup returns CDR1 LNHDA and CDR2 SQIVND (reference sequence). The V segment lost 5 bases and the J segment 6 bases; nucleotides outside the gene matches: 11. This CDR3 reads CASSSGAGGQPEAFF. The CDR3 DNA follows: TGTGCCAGTAGTTCGGGAGCAGGGGGCCAACCTGAAGCTTTCTTT.

V gene TRBV28 combines with J gene TRBJ2-7, with D unresolved. V dropped 10 bases and J dropped 5 bases, with 18 bases sitting between them. Germline V CDR1 and CDR2: MDHEN, SYDVKM. The CDR3 runs 13 residues. CDR3: CATNGLALNEQYF. CDR3 bases: TGTGCCACCAATGGGCTGGCCTTGAACGAGCAGTACTTC.

The gene calls are TRBV5-1 and TRBJ1-1, with D maybe TRBD1 (6 bases). With 4 bases removed from V and 3 bases from J, the gap between germline ends came to 13 bases. This CDR3 has 14 residues. CDR1 SGHRS and CDR2 YFSETQ come from the germline V gene. CDR3 nucleotide sequence: TGCGCCAGCAGCAGGGGGGATGGATACACTGAAGCTTTCTTT. This sequence encodes CASSRGDGYTEAFF. Full variable domain (remainder filled in from reference TRBV5-1 and TRBJ1-1): KAGVTQTPRYLIKTRGQQVTLSCSPISGHRSVSWYQQTPGQGLQFLFEYFSETQRNKGNFPGRFSGRQFSNSRSEMNVSTLELGDSALYLCASSRGDGYTEAFFGQGTRLTVV.

The chain employs TRBV4-3 and TRBJ2-2, with 8 bases fitting TRBD2. Germline V gene sequence: CDR1 LGHNA, CDR2 YSLEER. This CDR3 contains 17 residues. The V and J ends lost 0 bases and 7 bases, in that order; junction bases with no gene match: 10. The CDR3 bases are TGCGCCAGCAGCCAAGAGGGTGGCGGGGGGAAGATCGGGGAGCTGTTTTTT. This gives the protein CASSQEGGGGKIGELFF.

This clone occurred a few times. The CDR3 nucleotides are TGTGCCAGCAGCCAAAACCGGGCCCCAGGGGAGTTCTTC. Translated: CASSQNRAPGEFF. The gene calls are TRBV5-4 and TRBJ2-1, with a possible D match to TRBD1 (6 bases). Trimming took 4 bases from V and 14 from J, leaving 19 bases between them. There are 13 residues in the CDR3. Germline-derived CDR1 and CDR2 are SGHNT and YYREEE (reference sequence).

The chain couples TRBV29-1 to TRBJ2-7; D call uncertain. Germline V lookup: CDR1 SQVTM, CDR2 ANQGSEA. This CDR3 contains 11 residues. V was clipped by 6 bases and J by 6 bases, with 12 bases between them. The CDR3 DNA reads as TGCAGCGTGCAGATAGAGCGCGAGCAGTACTTC. Amino acid sequence: CSVQIEREQYF.

In this sample, this clone turned up once. This sequence joins TRBV5-1 and TRBJ2-1, with D tentatively TRBD1 or TRBD2 (6 bases each). Germline CDR1 and CDR2: SGHRS and YFSETQ. The CDR3 extends over 14 amino acids. The ends were cut back, 4 bases at V and 4 bases at J, with 12 bases in the middle. CDR3 loop: CASSQGTLYNEQFF. The CDR3 DNA follows: TGCGCCAGCAGCCAGGGGACTTTATACAATGAGCAGTTCTTC.